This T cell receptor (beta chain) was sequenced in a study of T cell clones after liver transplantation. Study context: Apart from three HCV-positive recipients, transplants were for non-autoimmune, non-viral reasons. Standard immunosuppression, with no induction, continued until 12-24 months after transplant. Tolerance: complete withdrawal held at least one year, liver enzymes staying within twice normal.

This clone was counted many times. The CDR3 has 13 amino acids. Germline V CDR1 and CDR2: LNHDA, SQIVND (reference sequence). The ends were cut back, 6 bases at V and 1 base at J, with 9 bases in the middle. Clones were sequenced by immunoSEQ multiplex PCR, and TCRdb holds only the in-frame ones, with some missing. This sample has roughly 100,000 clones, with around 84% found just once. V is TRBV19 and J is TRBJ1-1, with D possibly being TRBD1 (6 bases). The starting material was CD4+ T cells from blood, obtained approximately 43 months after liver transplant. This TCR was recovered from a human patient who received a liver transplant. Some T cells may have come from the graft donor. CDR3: CASRLTGNTEAFF. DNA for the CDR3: TGTGCCAGTAGATTGACAGGGAACACTGAAGCTTTCTTT.